This entry features one T cell receptor beta chain sequence. It has no known antigen specificity. Qualities for individual bases were not recorded, and no much larger clone is one base off. The Qiagen DNeasy kit was used to extract genomic DNA from unsorted PBMCs and from the negatively selected CD4+ and CD8+ fractions. TCR beta CDR3 regions were subjected to amplification by immunoSEQ multiplex PCR with primers that anneal to V and J segments. Amplification bias was minimized using a synthetic immune receptor repertoire, and residual bias was removed computationally after sequencing. The original pipeline was this. Repertoire diversity was quantified as the Shannon entropy index using custom Python scripts. Unsorted, CD4+ and CD8+ repertoires were analyzed separately, except for combined analyses in which CD4+ and CD8+ sequences were merged in silico. TCRdb's version of the immuneACCESS table is confined to in-frame rearrangements and falls short of the full clone set. An unresolved V gene accounts for under half of the shortfall where checked; the remainder is of unknown origin. D and trimming were read from the DNA, whereas the V and J calls and clone size are those reported in that table. The sample table holds roughly 70,000 clones, of which nearly 95% were seen once. The ten largest clonotypes hold roughly 2.7% of the sample.

The source of the sample is a study of PD-1 blockade in classical Hodgkin lymphoma (dated by TCRdb to about 2020). A note on the overall study: A peripheral blood immune signature of response to PD-1 blockade in classical Hodgkin lymphoma was defined using TCR beta sequencing and CyTOF. Paper-wide results and their limitations: Baseline TCR diversity was reported to be lower in newly diagnosed patients than in healthy donors and to be lower still in relapsed/refractory patients. The study was limited to a single clinical trial cohort, and causes of repertoire differences, possibly disease activity or prior therapy, remained undefined.

Measured from the cysteine to the phenylalanine, the CDR3 is 14 residues long. Just CDR3 DNA is preserved here, 42 bases in frame from base 1. The junction shows trimming of 0 bases on V and 5 bases on J, plus 10 bases between the germline ends. CDR1 and CDR2, per the germline V gene, are LGHNA and YSLEER. The time point label corresponds to: newly diagnosed, previously untreated cHL patient sample. To serve as a comparison group for the relapsed/refractory trial patients, PBMCs were sequenced from patients with newly diagnosed, previously untreated classical Hodgkin lymphoma. Peripheral blood was collected in 8 mL Vacutainer Cell Preparation Tubes, from which PBMCs were isolated by centrifugation and then cryopreserved.

The source material was peripheral blood mononuclear cells (PBMCs). The V gene is TRBV4-3 and the J gene is TRBJ1-2; possibly the D gene is TRBD1, per 5 matching bases. The clonotype originates from a human donor with classical Hodgkin lymphoma. The CDR3 sequence is CASSQDDSQYGYTF. The DNA sequence is given as TGCGCCAGCAGCCAAGATGACAGCCAATATGGCTACACCTTC.